The text below deals with one T cell receptor beta chain. The assay was immunoSEQ multiplex PCR, and TCRdb's table has in-frame clones only and misses some. The sample gives a few hundred thousand clones, about 87% of which show up once; 6.3% is in the top ten. The data were taken from a study of blood T cell repertoires in COVID-19. CDR3 length: 14 amino acids. V dropped 7 bases and J dropped 0 bases, with 14 bases sitting between them. Germline V gives CDR1 SQVTM, CDR2 ANQGSEA. The gene calls are TRBV29-1 and TRBJ2-3; D may be TRBD2 (5 bases). The receptor's source is a woman aged 45-65 years with COVID-19, enrolled during active disease. The specimen was peripheral blood. The CDR3 loop is CSAARRTSTDTQYF. As DNA, the CDR3 is TGCAGCGCCGCTCGAAGGACTAGCACAGATACGCAGTATTTT.